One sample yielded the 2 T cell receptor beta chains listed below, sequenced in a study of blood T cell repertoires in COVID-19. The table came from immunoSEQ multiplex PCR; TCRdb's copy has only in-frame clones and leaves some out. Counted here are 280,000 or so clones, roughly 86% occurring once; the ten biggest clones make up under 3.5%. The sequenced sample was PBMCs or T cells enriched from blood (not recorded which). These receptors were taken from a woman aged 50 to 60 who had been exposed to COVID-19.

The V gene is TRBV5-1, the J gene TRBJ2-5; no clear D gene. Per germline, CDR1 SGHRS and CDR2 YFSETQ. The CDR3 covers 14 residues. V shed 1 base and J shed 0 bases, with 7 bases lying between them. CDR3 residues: CASSLSQNQETQYF. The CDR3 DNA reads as TGCGCCAGCAGCTTGTCACAGAACCAAGAGACCCAGTACTTC.

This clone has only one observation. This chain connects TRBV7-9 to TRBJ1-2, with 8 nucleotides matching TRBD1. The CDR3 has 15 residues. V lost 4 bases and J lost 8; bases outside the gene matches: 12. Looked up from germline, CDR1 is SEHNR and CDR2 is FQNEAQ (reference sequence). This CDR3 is CASSSPATGERGYTF. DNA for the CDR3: TGTGCCAGCAGCTCTCCAGCGACAGGGGAAAGGGGCTACACCTTC.